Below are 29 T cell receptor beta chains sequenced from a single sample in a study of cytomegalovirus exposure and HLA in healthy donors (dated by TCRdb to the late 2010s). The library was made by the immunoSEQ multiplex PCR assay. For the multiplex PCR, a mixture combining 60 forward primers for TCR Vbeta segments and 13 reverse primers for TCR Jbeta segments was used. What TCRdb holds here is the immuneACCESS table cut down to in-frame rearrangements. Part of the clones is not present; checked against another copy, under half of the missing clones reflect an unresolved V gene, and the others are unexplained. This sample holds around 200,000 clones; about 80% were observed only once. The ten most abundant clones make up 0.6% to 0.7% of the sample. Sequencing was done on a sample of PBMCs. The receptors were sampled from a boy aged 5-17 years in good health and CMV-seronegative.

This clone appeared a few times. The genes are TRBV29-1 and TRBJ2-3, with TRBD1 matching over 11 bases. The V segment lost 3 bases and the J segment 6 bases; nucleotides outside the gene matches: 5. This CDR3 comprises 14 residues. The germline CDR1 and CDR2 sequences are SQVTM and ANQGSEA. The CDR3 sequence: CSVEGQGELDTQYF. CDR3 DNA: TGCAGCGTTGAGGGACAGGGGGAGTTGGATACGCAGTATTTT.

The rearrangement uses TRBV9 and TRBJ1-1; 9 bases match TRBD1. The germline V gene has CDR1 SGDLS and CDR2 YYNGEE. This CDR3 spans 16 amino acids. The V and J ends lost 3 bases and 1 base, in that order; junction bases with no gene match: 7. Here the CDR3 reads CASSGTGGGGNTEAFF. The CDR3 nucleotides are TGTGCCAGCAGCGGTACAGGGGGCGGCGGGAACACTGAAGCTTTCTTT.

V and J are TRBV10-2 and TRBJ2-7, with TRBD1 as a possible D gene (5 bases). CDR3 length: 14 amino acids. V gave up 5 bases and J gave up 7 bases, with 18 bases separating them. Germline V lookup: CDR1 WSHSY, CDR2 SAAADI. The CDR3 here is CASSPVRAVGEQYF. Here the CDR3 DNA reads TGCGCCAGCAGTCCCGTCAGGGCCGTTGGAGAGCAGTACTTC.

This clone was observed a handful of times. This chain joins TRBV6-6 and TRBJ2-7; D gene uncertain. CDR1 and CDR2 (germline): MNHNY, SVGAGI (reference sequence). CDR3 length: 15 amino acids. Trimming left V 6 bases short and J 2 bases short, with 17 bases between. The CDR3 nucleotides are TGTGCCAGCAGCACCTCTGTTCAGGCTACCTACGAGCAGTACTTC. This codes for CASSTSVQATYEQYF.

The CDR3 here is CASRPGLAGLSTTYEQYF. In DNA form, the CDR3 reads TGTGCCAGCAGGCCGGGACTAGCGGGGCTATCCACGACCTACGAGCAGTACTTC. The rearrangement uses TRBV27 and TRBJ2-7; 13 nucleotides match TRBD2. V lost 6 bases to trimming and J lost 2 bases; unmatched junction nucleotides: 13. This CDR3 region has 18 residues. Per germline, CDR1 MNHEY and CDR2 SMNVEV (reference sequence).

The CDR3, as DNA: TGTGCCAGCAGCTTATTGGACAGAAATCGCGCTTTCTTT. Translated, it gives CASSLLDRNRAFF. The chain joins TRBV11-3 to TRBJ1-1; possibly TRBD1 for D (6 bases). V lost 2 bases, J lost 11 bases, and 15 bases lay in between. CDR3 size: 13 residues. Germline CDR1 reads SGHNT; CDR2 reads YENEEA.

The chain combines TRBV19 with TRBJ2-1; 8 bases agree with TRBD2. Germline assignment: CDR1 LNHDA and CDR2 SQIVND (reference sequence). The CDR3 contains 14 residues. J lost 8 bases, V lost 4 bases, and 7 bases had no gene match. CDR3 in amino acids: CASSSGGPDYEQFF. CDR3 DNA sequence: TGTGCCAGTAGTAGCGGGGGGCCAGATTATGAGCAGTTCTTC.

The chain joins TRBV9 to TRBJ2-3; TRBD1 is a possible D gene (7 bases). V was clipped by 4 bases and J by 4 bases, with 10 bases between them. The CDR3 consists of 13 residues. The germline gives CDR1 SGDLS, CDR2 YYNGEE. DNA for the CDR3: TGTGCCAGCAGCCCCAGGGGGGCAGATACGCAGTATTTT. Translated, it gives CASSPRGADTQYF.

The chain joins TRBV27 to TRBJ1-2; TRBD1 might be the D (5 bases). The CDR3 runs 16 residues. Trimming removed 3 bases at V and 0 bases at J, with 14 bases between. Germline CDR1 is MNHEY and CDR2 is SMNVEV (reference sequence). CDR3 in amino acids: CASSFLQTASNYGYTF. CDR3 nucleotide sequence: TGTGCCAGCAGTTTCCTTCAGACAGCCTCTAACTATGGCTACACCTTC.

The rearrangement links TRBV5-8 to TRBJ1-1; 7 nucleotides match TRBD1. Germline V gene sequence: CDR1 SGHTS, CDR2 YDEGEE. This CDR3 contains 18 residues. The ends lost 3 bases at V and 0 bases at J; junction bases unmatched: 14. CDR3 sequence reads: CASSWGRGQTYMNTEAFF. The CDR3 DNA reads TGTGCCAGCAGCTGGGGCCGGGGACAGACTTATATGAACACTGAAGCTTTCTTT.

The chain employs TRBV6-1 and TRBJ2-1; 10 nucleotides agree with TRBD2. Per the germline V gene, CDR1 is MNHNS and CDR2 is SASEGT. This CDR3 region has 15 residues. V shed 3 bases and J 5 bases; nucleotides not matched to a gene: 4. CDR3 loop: CASSEASGSHNEQFF. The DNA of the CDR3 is TGTGCCAGCAGTGAGGCTAGCGGGAGCCACAATGAGCAGTTCTTC.

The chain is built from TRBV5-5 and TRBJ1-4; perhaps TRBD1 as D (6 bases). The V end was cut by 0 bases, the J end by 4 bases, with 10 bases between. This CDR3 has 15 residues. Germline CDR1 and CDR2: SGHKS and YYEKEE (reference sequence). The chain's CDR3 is CASSLDRADNEKLFF. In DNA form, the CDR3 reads TGTGCCAGCAGCTTGGACAGGGCGGATAATGAAAAACTGTTTTTT.

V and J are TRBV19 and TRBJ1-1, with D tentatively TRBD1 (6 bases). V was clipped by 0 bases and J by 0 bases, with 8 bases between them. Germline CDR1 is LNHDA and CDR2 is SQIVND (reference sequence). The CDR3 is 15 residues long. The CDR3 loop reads CASSIDRGMNTEAFF. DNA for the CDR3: TGTGCCAGTAGTATAGACAGGGGCATGAACACTGAAGCTTTCTTT.

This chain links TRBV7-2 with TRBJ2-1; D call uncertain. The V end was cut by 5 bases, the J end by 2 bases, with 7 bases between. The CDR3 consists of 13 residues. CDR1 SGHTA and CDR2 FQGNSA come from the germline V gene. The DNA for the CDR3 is TGTGCCAGCAGCCCGAGGACCTACAATGAGCAGTTCTTC. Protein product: CASSPRTYNEQFF.

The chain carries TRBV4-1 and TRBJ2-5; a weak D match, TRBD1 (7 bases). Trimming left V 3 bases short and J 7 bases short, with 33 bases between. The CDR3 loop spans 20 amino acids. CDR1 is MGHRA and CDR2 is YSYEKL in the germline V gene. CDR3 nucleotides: TGCGCCAGCAGCCACTATCGTCGTCCAGGGGGTCCGGGGGAAGGGGGGACCCAGTACTTC. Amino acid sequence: CASSHYRRPGGPGEGGTQYF.

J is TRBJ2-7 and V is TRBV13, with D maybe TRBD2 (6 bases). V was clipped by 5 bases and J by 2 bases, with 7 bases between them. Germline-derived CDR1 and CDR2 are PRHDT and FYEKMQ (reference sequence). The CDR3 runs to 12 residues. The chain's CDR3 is CASSTGAYEQYF. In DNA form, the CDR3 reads TGTGCCAGCAGCACGGGGGCCTACGAGCAGTACTTC.

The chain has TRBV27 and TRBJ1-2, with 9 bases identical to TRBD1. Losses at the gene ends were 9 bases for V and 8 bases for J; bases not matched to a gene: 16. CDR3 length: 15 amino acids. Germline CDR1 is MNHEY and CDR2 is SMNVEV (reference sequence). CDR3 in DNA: TGTGCCAGTCGGAAACAGGGGGCGCAGGTTGGCGGCTACACCTTC. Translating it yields CASRKQGAQVGGYTF.

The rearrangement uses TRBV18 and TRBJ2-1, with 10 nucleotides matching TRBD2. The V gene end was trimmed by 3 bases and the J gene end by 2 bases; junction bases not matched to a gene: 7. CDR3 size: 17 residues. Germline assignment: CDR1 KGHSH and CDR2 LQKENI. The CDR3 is CASSPGDSGGTYNEQFF. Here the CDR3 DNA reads TGTGCCAGCTCACCCGGTGATAGCGGGGGGACCTACAATGAGCAGTTCTTC.

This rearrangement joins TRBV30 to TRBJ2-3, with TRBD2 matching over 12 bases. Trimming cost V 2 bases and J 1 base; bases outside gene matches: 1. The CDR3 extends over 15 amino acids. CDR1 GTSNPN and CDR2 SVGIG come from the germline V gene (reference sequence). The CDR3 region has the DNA TGTGCCTGGAGTAGGACTAGCGGGGGCACAGATACGCAGTATTTT. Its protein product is CAWSRTSGGTDTQYF.

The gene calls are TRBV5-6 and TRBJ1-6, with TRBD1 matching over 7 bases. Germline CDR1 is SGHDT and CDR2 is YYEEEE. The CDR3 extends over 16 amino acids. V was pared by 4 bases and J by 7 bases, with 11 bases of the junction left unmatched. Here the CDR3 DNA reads TGTGCCAGCAGCCCGCTCCGGGACAGTCTCAATTCACCCCTCCACTTT. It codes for CASSPLRDSLNSPLHF.

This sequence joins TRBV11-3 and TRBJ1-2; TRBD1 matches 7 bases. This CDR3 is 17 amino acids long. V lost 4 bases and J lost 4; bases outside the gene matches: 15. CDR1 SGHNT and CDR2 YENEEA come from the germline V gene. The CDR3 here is CASSWRRQDRRIYGYTF. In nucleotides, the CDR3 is TGTGCCAGCAGCTGGCGCCGTCAGGACAGGCGAATCTATGGCTACACCTTC.

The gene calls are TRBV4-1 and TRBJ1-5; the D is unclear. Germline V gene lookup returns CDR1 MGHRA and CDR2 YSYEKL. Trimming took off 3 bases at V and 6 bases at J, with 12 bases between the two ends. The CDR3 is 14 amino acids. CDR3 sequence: CASSHAMAPQPQHF. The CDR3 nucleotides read TGCGCCAGCAGCCACGCCATGGCACCTCAGCCCCAGCATTTT.

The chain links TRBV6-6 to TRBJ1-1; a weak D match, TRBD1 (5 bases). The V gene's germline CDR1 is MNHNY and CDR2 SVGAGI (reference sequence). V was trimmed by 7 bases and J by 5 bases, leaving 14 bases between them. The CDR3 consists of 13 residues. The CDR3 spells CASTQDPGTEAFF. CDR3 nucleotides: TGTGCCAGCACCCAAGACCCAGGGACTGAAGCTTTCTTT.

CDR3 protein: CASTHEGFWAGYTF. CDR3 nucleotide sequence: TGTGCCAGCACGCACGAGGGCTTTTGGGCTGGCTACACCTTC. V and J are TRBV7-8 and TRBJ1-2; D not resolved. Deletions cut 7 bases from V and 7 bases from J, with 19 bases between. Germline values: CDR1 SGHVS, CDR2 FQNEAQ. The CDR3 runs to 14 residues.

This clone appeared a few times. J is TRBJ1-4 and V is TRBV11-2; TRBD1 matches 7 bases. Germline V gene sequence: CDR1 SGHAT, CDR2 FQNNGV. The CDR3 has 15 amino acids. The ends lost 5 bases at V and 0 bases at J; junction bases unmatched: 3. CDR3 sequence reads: CASSTQGATNEKLFF. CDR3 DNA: TGTGCCAGCAGCACCCAGGGGGCAACTAATGAAAAACTGTTTTTT.

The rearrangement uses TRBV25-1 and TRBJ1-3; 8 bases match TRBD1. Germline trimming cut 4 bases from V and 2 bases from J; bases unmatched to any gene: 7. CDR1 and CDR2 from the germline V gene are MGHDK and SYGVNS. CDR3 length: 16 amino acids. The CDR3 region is CASSAGDRLTGNTIYF. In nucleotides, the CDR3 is TGTGCCAGCAGTGCAGGGGACAGGCTGACTGGAAACACCATATATTTT.

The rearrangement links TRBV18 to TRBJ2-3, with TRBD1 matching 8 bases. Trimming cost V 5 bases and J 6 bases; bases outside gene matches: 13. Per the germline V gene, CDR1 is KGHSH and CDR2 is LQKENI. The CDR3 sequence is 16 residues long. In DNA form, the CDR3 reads TGTGCCAGCTCATCTCCACAGGGGGTGGAAATGGATACGCAGTATTTT. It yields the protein CASSSPQGVEMDTQYF.

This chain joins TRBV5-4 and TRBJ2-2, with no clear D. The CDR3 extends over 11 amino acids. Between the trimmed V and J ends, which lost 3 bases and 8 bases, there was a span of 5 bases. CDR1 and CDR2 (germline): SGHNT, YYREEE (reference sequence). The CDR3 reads CASSSSGELFF. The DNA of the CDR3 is TGTGCCAGCAGCTCCTCTGGGGAGCTGTTTTTT.

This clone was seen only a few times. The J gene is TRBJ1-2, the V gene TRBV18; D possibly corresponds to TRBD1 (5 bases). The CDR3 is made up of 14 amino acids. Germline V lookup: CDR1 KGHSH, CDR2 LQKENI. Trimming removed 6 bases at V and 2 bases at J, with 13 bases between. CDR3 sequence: CASSPPGVNYGYTF. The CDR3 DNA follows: TGTGCCAGCTCGCCCCCGGGGGTAAACTATGGCTACACCTTC.